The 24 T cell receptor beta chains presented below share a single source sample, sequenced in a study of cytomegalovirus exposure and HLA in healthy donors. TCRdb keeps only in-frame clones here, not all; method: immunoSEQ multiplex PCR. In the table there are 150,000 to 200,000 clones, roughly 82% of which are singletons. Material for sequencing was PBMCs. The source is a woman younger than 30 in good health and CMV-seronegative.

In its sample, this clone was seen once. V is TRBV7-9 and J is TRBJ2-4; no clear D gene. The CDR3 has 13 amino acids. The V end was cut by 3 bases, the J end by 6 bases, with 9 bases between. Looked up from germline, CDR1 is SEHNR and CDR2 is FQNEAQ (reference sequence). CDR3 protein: CASSFGKINIQYF. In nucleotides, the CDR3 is TGTGCCAGCAGCTTTGGCAAAATAAACATTCAGTACTTC.

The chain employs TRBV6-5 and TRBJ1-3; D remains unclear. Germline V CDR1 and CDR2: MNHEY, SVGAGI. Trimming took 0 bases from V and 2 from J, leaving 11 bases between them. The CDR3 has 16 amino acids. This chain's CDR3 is CASSYSVEKPGNTIYF. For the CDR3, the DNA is TGTGCCAGCAGTTACTCGGTAGAGAAACCTGGAAACACCATATATTTT.

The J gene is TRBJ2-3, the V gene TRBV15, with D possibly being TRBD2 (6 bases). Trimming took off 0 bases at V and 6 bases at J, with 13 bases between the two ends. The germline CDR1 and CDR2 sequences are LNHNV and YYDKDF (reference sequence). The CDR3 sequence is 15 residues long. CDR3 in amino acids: CATSRDRGRGDTQYF. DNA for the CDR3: TGTGCCACCAGCAGAGATCGGGGGAGAGGGGATACGCAGTATTTT. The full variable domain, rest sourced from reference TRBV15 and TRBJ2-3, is DAMVIQNPRYQVTQFGKPVTLSCSQTLNHNVMYWYQQKSSQAPKLLFHYYDKDFNNEADTPDNFQSRRPNTSFCFLDIRSPGLGDTAMYLCATSRDRGRGDTQYFGPGTRLTVL.

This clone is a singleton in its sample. DNA of the CDR3: TGTGCCAGTAGTCCAGCGGGAGGGAGAGATACGCAGTATTTT. Residues: CASSPAGGRDTQYF. V is TRBV19 and J is TRBJ2-3; 10 nucleotides align to TRBD2. CDR3 length: 14 amino acids. Germline V gene lookup returns CDR1 LNHDA and CDR2 SQIVND (reference sequence). With 5 bases clipped from V and 5 bases from J, the junction kept 4 bases outside the gene matches.

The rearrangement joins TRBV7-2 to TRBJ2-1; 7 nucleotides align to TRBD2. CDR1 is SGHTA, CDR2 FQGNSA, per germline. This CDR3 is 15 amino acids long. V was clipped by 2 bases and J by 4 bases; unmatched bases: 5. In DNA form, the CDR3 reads TGTGCCAGCAGCTTAAATCCGGGGGGTTACAATGAGCAGTTCTTC. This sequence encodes CASSLNPGGYNEQFF.

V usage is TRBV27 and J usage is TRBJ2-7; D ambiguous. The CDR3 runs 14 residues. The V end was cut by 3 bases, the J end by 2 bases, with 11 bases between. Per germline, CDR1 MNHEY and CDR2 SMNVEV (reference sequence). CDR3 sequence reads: CASSFLGPTYEQYF. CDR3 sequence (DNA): TGTGCCAGCAGTTTTCTGGGCCCAACCTACGAGCAGTACTTC.

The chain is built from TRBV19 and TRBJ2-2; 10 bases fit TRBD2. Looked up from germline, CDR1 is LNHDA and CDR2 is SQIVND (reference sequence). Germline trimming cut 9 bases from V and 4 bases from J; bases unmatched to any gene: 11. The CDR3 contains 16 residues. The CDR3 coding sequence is TGTGCCAGCTACCTATCCGGACTAGCGGTCACCGGGGAGCTGTTTTTT. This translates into CASYLSGLAVTGELFF.

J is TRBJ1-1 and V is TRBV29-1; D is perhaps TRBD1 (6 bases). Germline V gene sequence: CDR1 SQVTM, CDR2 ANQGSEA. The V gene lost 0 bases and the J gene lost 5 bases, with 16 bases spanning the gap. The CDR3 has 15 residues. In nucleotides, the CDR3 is TGCAGCGTTGAAGATCAGGCAGGGGTTGGGACTGAAGCTTTCTTT. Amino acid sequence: CSVEDQAGVGTEAFF.

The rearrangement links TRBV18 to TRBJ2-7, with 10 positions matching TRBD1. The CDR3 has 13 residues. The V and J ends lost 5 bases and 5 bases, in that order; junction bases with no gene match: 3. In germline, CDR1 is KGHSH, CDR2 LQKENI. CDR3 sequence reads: CASSTGQGNEQYF. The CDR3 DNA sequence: TGTGCCAGCTCAACGGGACAGGGGAACGAGCAGTACTTC.

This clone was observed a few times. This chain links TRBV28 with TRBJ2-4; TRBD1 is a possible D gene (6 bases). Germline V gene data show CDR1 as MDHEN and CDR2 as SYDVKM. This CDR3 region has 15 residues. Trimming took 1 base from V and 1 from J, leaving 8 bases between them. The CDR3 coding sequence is TGTGCCAGCAGTTTATTGCAGGGGGCCAAAAACATTCAGTACTTC. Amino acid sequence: CASSLLQGAKNIQYF.

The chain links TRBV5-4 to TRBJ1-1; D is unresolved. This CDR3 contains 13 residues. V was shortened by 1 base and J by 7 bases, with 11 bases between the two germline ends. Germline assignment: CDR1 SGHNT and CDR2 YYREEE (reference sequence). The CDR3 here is CASSLYPGNEAFF. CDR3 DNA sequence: TGTGCCAGCAGCTTGTATCCAGGAAATGAAGCTTTCTTT. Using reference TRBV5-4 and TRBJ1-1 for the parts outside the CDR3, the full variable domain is ETGVTQSPTHLIKTRGQQVTLRCSSQSGHNTVSWYQQALGQGPQFIFQYYREEENGRGNFPPRFSGLQFPNYSSELNVNALELDDSALYLCASSLYPGNEAFFGQGTRLTVV.

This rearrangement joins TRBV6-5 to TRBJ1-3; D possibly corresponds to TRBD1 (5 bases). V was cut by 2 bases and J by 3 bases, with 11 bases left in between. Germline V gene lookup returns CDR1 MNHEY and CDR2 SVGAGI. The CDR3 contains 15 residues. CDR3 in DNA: TGTGCCAGCAGTTACGGCAGGGATATTGGAAACACCATATATTTT. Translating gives CASSYGRDIGNTIYF.

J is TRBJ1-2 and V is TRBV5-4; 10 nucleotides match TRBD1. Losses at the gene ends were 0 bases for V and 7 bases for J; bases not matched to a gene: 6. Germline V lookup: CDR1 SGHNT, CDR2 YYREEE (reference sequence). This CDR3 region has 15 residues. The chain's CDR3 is CASSLERQGAVGYTF. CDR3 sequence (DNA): TGTGCCAGCAGCTTGGAGAGACAGGGGGCGGTTGGCTACACCTTC.

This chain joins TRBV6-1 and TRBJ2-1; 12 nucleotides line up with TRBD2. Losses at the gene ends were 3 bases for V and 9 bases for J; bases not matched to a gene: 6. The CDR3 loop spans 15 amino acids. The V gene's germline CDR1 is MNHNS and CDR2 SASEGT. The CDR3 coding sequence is TGTGCCAGCAGTGAGACTAGCGGGAGTTGGGTTGAGCAGTTCTTC. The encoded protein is CASSETSGSWVEQFF.

CDR3 amino acids: CAWSTELTNGITEAFF. CDR3 in DNA: TGTGCCTGGAGCACGGAGCTCACGAACGGTATCACTGAAGCTTTCTTT. V is TRBV30 and J is TRBJ1-1; D remains ambiguous. Germline CDR1 GTSNPN, CDR2 SVGIG (reference sequence). V was clipped by 3 bases and J by 4 bases, with 21 bases between them. CDR3 length: 16 residues.

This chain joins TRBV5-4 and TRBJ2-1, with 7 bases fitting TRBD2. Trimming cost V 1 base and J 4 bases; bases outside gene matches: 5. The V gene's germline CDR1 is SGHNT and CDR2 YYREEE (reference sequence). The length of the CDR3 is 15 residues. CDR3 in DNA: TGTGCCAGCAGCTTGAGGGCTAGCGGTTACAATGAGCAGTTCTTC. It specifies CASSLRASGYNEQFF.

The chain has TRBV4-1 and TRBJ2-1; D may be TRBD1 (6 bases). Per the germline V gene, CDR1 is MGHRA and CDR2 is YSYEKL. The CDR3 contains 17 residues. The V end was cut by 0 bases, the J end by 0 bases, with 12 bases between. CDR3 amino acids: CASSQDLETGSYNEQFF. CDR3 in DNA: TGCGCCAGCAGCCAAGATCTCGAGACAGGCTCCTACAATGAGCAGTTCTTC.

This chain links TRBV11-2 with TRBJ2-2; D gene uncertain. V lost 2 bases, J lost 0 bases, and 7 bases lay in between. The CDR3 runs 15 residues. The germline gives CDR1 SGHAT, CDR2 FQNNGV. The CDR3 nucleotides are TGTGCCAGCAGCTTATTCCAGACGAACACCGGGGAGCTGTTTTTT. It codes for CASSLFQTNTGELFF.

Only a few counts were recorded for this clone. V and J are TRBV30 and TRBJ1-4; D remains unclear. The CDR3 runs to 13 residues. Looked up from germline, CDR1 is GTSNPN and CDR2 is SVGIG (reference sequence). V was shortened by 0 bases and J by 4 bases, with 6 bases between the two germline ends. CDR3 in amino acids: CAWSVNHNEKLFF. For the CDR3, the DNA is TGTGCCTGGAGTGTAAATCATAATGAAAAACTGTTTTTT.

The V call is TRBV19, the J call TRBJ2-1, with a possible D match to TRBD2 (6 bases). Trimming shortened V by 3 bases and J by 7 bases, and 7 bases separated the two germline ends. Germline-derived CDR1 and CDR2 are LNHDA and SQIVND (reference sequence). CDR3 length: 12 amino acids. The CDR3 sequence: CASSIGGNEQFF. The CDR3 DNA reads TGTGCCAGTAGTATTGGGGGGAATGAGCAGTTCTTC.

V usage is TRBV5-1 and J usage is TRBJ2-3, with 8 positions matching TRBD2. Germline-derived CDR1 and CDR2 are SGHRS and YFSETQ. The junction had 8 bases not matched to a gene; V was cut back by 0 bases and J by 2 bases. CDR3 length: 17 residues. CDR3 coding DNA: TGCGCCAGCAGCTTGGGTTCCAGCGGGGGAGTCACAGATACGCAGTATTTT. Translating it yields CASSLGSSGGVTDTQYF.

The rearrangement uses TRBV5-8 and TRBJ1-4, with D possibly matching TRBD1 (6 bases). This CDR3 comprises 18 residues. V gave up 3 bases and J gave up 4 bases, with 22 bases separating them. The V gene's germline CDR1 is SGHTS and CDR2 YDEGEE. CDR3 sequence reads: CASSSNRRGRALNEKLFF. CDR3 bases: TGTGCCAGCAGCTCGAACCGCAGGGGCCGGGCACTTAATGAAAAACTGTTTTTT. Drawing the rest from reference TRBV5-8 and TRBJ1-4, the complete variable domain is EAGVTQSPTHLIKTRGQQATLRCSPISGHTSVYWYQQALGLGLQFLLWYDEGEERNRGNFPPRFSGRQFPNYSSELNVNALELEDSALYLCASSSNRRGRALNEKLFFGSGTQLSVL.

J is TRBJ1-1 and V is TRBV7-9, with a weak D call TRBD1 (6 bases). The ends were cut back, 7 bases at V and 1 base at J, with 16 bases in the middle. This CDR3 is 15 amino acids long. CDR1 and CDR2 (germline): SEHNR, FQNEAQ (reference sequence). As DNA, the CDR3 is TGTGCCAGCATCCTACCTAGGGGGAAGAACACTGAAGCTTTCTTT. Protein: CASILPRGKNTEAFF.

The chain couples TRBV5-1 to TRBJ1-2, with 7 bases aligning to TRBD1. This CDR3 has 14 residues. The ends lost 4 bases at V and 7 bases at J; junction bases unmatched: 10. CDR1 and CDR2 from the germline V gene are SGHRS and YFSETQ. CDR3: CASSPPTGFGGYTF. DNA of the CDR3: TGCGCCAGCAGCCCCCCGACAGGGTTTGGTGGCTACACCTTC.